Below, 2 T cell receptor beta chains from the same sample are listed, as sequenced in a study of CD8+CD57+ T cells in acquired aplastic anemia. Profiling that covered TCR beta VDJ and CDR3 relied on genomic DNA as its template. MiXCR, run by TCRdb on the reads, gives a single entry per CDR3 protein. This sample has 160,000 or so distinct CDR3 sequences, with around half found just once. The patients chosen for sequencing had shown expansion of CD8+CD57+ cells (detected by flow cytometry). Sample: sorted CD4+, CD8+, or CD8+CD57+ T cells (not recorded which) from PBMCs. The receptors were sampled from a human donor with aplastic anemia.

The rearrangement joins TRBV12-3 or TRBV12-4 to TRBJ2-1; D perhaps matches TRBD1 (5 bases). The CDR3 has 15 residues. Trimming removed 2 bases from V and 2 bases from J, with 10 bases in between. The CDR3, as DNA: TGTGCCAGCAGTTTAAAGGCAGGGCCCTACAATGAGCAGTTCTTC. Translated, it gives CASSLKAGPYNEQFF.

This clonotype was observed a handful of times. This sequence may be a read error, since a much larger clone differs from it by one base. This chain uses TRBV5-5 with TRBJ2-5, with D possibly matching TRBD2 (5 bases). The CDR3 consists of 15 residues. Germline V lookup: CDR1 SGHKS, CDR2 YYEKEE (reference sequence). The CDR3 sequence is CASGLQTGSQETQYF. The DNA of the CDR3 is TGTGCCAGCGGCTTGCAAACGGGGAGTCAAGAGACCCAGTACTTC.